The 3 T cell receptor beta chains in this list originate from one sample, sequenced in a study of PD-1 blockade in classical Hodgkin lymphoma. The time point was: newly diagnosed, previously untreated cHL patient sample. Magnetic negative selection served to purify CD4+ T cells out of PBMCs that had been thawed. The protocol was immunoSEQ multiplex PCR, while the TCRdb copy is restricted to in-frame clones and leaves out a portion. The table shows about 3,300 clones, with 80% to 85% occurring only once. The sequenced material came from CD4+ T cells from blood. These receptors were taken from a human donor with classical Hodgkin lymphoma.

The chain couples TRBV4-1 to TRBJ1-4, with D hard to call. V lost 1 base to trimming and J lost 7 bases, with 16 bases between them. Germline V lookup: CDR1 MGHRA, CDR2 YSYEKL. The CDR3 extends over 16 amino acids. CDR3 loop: CASSQGAPSAPEKLFF. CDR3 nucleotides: TGCGCCAGCAGCCAAGGGGCGCCTTCCGCCCCTGAAAAACTGTTTTTT.

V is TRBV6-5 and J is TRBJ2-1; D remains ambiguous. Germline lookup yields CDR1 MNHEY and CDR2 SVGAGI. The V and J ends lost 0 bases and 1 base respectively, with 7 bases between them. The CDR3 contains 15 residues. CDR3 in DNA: TGTGCCAGCAGTTACTCGGTGGGGTCCTACAATGAGCAGTTCTTC. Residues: CASSYSVGSYNEQFF.

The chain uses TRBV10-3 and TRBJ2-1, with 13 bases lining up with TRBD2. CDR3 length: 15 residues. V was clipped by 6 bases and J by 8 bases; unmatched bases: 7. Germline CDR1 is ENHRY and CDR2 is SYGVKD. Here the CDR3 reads CAISAQTSGRYEQFF. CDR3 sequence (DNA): TGTGCCATCAGCGCTCAGACTAGCGGGAGGTATGAGCAGTTCTTC.